This T cell receptor (beta chain) emerged from a study of cytomegalovirus exposure and HLA in healthy donors. Overall study findings and caveats: Reportedly, cytomegalovirus status was diagnosed with high sensitivity and specificity.

PCR involved 60 Vbeta and 13 Jbeta primers. Here immunoSEQ multiplex PCR was the method, and the copy in TCRdb shows in-frame clones only, minus some. Of 190,000 or so clones listed, around four fifths are singletons. The CDR3 runs to 16 residues. Germline CDR1 and CDR2: SGHTS and YDEGEE. After removal of 0 bases from V and 2 bases from J, the junction contained 6 bases not matched to a gene. As concerns this clone: Its antigen remains unknown.

The sequence was collected from a man in his forties or fifties in good health and CMV-seronegative. The sample consisted of PBMCs. The chain recombines TRBV5-8 with TRBJ2-5, with 8 bases identical to TRBD1. CDR3 nucleotide sequence: TGTGCCAGCAGCTTGGGTTCAGGGGGCCGGCAAGAGACCCAGTACTTC. Its translation: CASSLGSGGRQETQYF.